The entry below describes one TCR beta chain. Profiled with immunoSEQ multiplex PCR; TCRdb holds only in-frame clones, not every one. Of over 200,000 clones in the sample, 84% were seen once. The data derive from a study of blood T cell repertoires in COVID-19. The V gene's germline CDR1 is SGHTA and CDR2 FQGNSA. The ends were cut back, 1 base at V and 8 bases at J, with 9 bases in the middle. The CDR3 contains 13 residues. Sequenced input: peripheral blood. The rearrangement links TRBV7-2 to TRBJ2-4; no clear D. This clonotype was obtained from a woman aged 80 or over with active or convalescent COVID-19. CDR3 loop: CASSLGRLDIQYF. For the CDR3, the DNA is TGTGCCAGCAGCTTAGGACGGCTAGACATTCAGTACTTC. Using reference TRBV7-2 and TRBJ2-4 for the parts outside the CDR3, the full variable domain is GAGVSQSPSNKVTEKGKDVELRCDPISGHTALYWYRQSLGQGLEFLIYFQGNSAPDKSGLPSDRFSAERTGGSVSTLTIQRTQQEDSAVYLCASSLGRLDIQYFGAGTRLSVL.